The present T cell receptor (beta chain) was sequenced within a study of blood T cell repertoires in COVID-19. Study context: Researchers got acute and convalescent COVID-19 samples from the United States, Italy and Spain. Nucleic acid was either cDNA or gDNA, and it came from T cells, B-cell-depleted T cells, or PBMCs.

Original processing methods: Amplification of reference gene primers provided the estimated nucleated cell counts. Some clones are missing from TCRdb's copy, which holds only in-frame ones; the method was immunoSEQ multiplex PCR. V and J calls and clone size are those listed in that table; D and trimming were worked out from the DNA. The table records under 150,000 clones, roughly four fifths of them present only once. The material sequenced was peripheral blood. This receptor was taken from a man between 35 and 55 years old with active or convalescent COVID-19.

The CDR3 sequence is CASSSTSRTGELFF. The CDR3 nucleotides read TGTGCCAGCAGCTCAACTAGTCGTACCGGGGAGCTGTTTTTT. The chain employs TRBV13 and TRBJ2-2; tentative D call: TRBD2 (5 bases). There are 14 residues in the CDR3. Germline V gene sequence: CDR1 PRHDT, CDR2 FYEKMQ (reference sequence). V was cut by 4 bases and J by 5 bases, with 11 bases left in between.